This paragraph covers one T cell receptor beta chain sequence. Repertoires were generated with immunoSEQ multiplex PCR, while TCRdb's copy carries only in-frame clones and drops some. The sample yields more than 75,000 clones, around nine tenths seen once. The source of the sample is a study of PD-L1 blockade in urothelial cancer. Study details: Chemotherapy regimens numbering 0 to 3 had been given to patients.

Germline V lookup: CDR1 SGHRS, CDR2 YFSETQ. Trimming pared 4 bases from V and 0 bases from J, leaving 11 bases between. The CDR3 length is 15 residues. Locally advanced or metastatic urothelial carcinoma affected all patients. The TCR originated in a man between 60 and 70 years old with urothelial cancer. Sequenced material: PBMCs, taken around atezolizumab (anti-PD-L1) treatment. The chain joins TRBV5-1 to TRBJ1-5; possibly TRBD1 for D (6 bases). The chain's CDR3 is CASSPGQISNQPQHF. The CDR3, as DNA: TGCGCCAGCAGCCCAGGACAGATTAGCAATCAGCCCCAGCATTTT.